A selection of T cell receptor beta chains follows, all from one sample in a study of graft-versus-host responses after intestinal transplantation. Generated by immunoSEQ multiplex PCR, the TCRdb table keeps only in-frame clones and is missing some. Of almost 55,000 clones in the sample, more than 80% were seen once. The sample was PBMCs, taken 650 to 670 days after intestinal transplant. All receptors derive from a human patient who received an intestinal transplant, so some T cells may come from the graft donor. Each CDR3 is given with its conserved first and last residue. Each record gives: J gene, clone size, V gene, D gene, CDR3 protein, CDR3 DNA. D genes are given only for firm matches. Clone size is given for some rows only: seen once, a few or many times, or a class if the clone is expanded.

>TRBJ1-6|-|TRBV7-9|TRBD1
CASSSLPGQGADSPLHF
TGTGCCAGCAGCTCCCTCCCGGGACAGGGAGCGGATTCACCCCTCCACTTT
>TRBJ2-2|-|TRBV9|-
CASSAQTTAGELFF
TGTGCCAGCAGCGCTCAAACAACAGCCGGGGAGCTGTTTTTT
>TRBJ2-2|-|TRBV11-3|TRBD1
CASSPGQGAANTGELFF
TGTGCCAGCAGCCCGGGACAGGGGGCCGCGAACACCGGGGAGCTGTTTTTT
>TRBJ1-4|once|TRBV6-5|-
CASSYSQREEKLFF
TGTGCCAGCAGTTACTCGCAGAGGGAGGAAAAACTGTTTTTT
>TRBJ2-7|-|TRBV6-1|TRBD1
CASMRTGQGYEQYF
TGTGCCAGCATGAGGACGGGACAGGGCTACGAGCAGTACTTC
>TRBJ1-2|once|TRBV5-1|-
CASSSSRDRSTGYTF
TGCGCCAGCAGCTCCTCGCGTGACAGATCTACTGGCTACACCTTC
>TRBJ2-5|-|TRBV7-3|TRBD2
CASSSLPGLAVPETQYF
TGTGCCAGCAGCTCCCTCCCGGGACTAGCTGTCCCGGAGACCCAGTACTTC
>TRBJ2-7|-|TRBV5-8|-
CASNRGSREQYF
TGTGCCAGCAACCGGGGGTCGAGGGAGCAGTACTTC
>TRBJ1-4|-|TRBV29-1|-
CSVVIYGTELFF
TGCAGCGTTGTAATATATGGGACTGAACTGTTTTTT
>TRBJ1-5|-|TRBV6-6|-
CASSHSQQGGNQPQHF
TGTGCCAGCAGCCACTCCCAACAGGGAGGCAATCAGCCCCAGCATTTT
>TRBJ1-1|-|TRBV27|-
CASNPAVKSTEAFF
TGTGCCAGCAACCCGGCAGTGAAGTCCACTGAAGCTTTCTTT
>TRBJ2-7|-|TRBV18|TRBD1
CASSLSGTGGYEQYF
TGTGCCAGCTCACTCTCCGGGACAGGGGGCTACGAGCAGTACTTC
>TRBJ2-1|-|TRBV19|-
CASTQGPAAKQFF
TGTGCCAGCACTCAAGGGCCTGCAGCAAAGCAGTTCTTC
>TRBJ2-3|few|TRBV15|-
CATSNRVGTDTQYF
TGTGCCACCAGCAACAGGGTGGGAACAGATACGCAGTATTTT
>TRBJ2-4|-|TRBV19|-
CASSSRSGGANIQYF
TGTGCCAGTAGTTCCCGGAGTGGGGGGGCGAACATTCAGTACTTC
>TRBJ2-1|-|TRBV11-2|TRBD1
CASSLPGGQGINEQFF
TGTGCCAGCAGCCTCCCGGGGGGACAGGGGATCAATGAGCAGTTCTTC
>TRBJ2-1|-|TRBV5-4|-
CAVRQSSYNEQFF
TGTGCCGTCCGACAGAGCTCCTACAATGAGCAGTTCTTC
>TRBJ2-2|-|TRBV5-8|-
CASSLRGGRNTGELFF
TGTGCCAGCAGCTTGAGGGGGGGAAGGAACACCGGGGAGCTGTTTTTT
>TRBJ2-1|-|TRBV11-2|TRBD2
CASSVGTTNEQFF
TGTGCCAGCAGCGTAGGGACTACCAATGAGCAGTTCTTC
>TRBJ2-7|-|TRBV29-1|-
CSVQGRFSYEQYF
TGCAGCGTTCAGGGTAGGTTTTCCTACGAGCAGTACTTC
>TRBJ2-7|few|TRBV18|-
CASSPFRDGSYEQYF
TGTGCCAGCTCACCGTTCCGGGACGGCTCCTACGAGCAGTACTTC
>TRBJ2-5|-|TRBV2|-
CASYEAYQETQYF
TGTGCCAGCTATGAGGCGTACCAAGAGACCCAGTACTTC
>TRBJ1-6|-|TRBV4-1|-
CASSHRTANSPLHF
TGCGCCAGCAGCCATCGAACAGCAAATTCACCCCTCCACTTT